Sequencing of this T cell receptor beta chain was carried out in a study of T cells in Graves' hyperthyroidism and ophthalmopathy (dated 2019 in TCRdb). Study-wide context: Peripheral blood samples were taken at initial diagnosis, before any treatment was given. TCR V-J signatures able to tell the groups apart were searched for in a discovery cohort of 90 to 100 patients, of whom 43 had Graves' ophthalmopathy and roughly 57 had stable Graves' hyperthyroidism. Prospective prediction of ophthalmopathy was tested in an independent validation cohort consisting of 18 hyperthyroidism patients and some 17 patients who later progressed to ophthalmopathy. The approximately 95 discovery patients were divided at random into training and test sets in a 7:3 ratio. In addition, the study compared T-cell repertoires in thyroid tissue and in blood from a handful of Graves' hyperthyroidism patients. After sampling, hyperthyroidism patients received methimazole starting at 30 mg daily, and ophthalmopathy patients received high-dose intravenous methylprednisolone. TCR Vbeta CDR3 sequencing of 120 to 150 peripheral blood samples (43 ophthalmopathy, approximately 80 hyperthyroidism and roughly 17 progressor patients) is reported in the paper.

Reading from cysteine to phenylalanine, the CDR3 counts 15 amino acids. The retained sequence is limited to the CDR3, 45 bases, with the frame set at the first base. The V end loses 5 bases and the J end loses 2 bases, and a stretch of 13 bases separates them. Based on the germline V gene (reference sequence), the CDR1 and CDR2 sequences are MNHEY and SMNVEV. Amplification of TCR beta CDR3 regions was carried out from RNA transcripts. A first-round RT-PCR of the TCR CDR3 used the HTBI primer set with the Qiagen OneStep RT-PCR kit. Libraries were constructed in a second round of multiplex PCR, after which size selection and purification were carried out. Paired-end sequencing of the libraries was performed with 100 bp reads on an Illumina HiSeq2000. As for the authors' bioinformatics: SOAPnuke was used to process the raw data, with reads discarded if the reads contained adapters or uncalled bases, had a mean Phred below 15, or lacked an exact constant-primer or identifier match. High-quality paired reads were merged using COPE v1.2.5, and each unique nucleotide sequence was defined as a clonotype. MiTCR v1.1 was used to align clonotypes to the IMGT TRBV, TRBD and TRBJ reference segments. Only V-J combinations with frequency above 0.0001, covering 98% to 99.2% of repertoires, were analysed. The TCS score was defined as F50 (clonal expansion) divided by E x V (chaos), with BLOSUM62-based TCRdist calculated between CDR3 peptides within each V-J. Welch's t-statistics and random forest reduced some 510 V-J features to 13, which were used in a naive Bayes classifier (R e1071). The public sequencing data were trimmed at Q25 with fastp and processed into clonotypes with MiXCR by TCRdb, which kept only in-frame beta chains. Each CDR3 protein gets just one entry, which takes the most common genes and DNA from the rows behind it. The V and J calls, along with clone size, are taken from TCRdb and not from the paper's own processing. A total of roughly 570,000 distinct CDR3 sequences appear in this sample, 15% to 18% of them only once. In total, the top ten clones hold around 7.5% of the sample.

There are a few counts of this clonotype. No cognate antigen has been identified for it. No per-base quality is available; no much larger clone lies one base away. Broader findings and caveats from the paper: During validation, the model predicted progression to ophthalmopathy a median of about 6.5 months ahead of onset, with roughly 65% sensitivity and roughly 72% specificity. Sample size was not statistically predetermined, and blinding of investigators to group allocation was not performed. Ophthalmopathy was separated from stable hyperthyroidism by a 13 V-J signature model, with about 88% sensitivity and about 81% specificity obtained in cross-validation and 80%/75% obtained in testing. Blood samples also contained most of the expanded thyroid clonotypes (frequency above 0.001), which suggests that blood repertoires may reflect thyroid immune responses.

A patient counted as having stable Graves' hyperthyroidism if no progression to ophthalmopathy occurred over 18 months of follow-up. Hyperthyroidism patients were aged 18 to 65 years and newly diagnosed, with disease duration of less than 2 months. The study excluded patients with uncontrolled infections, other autoimmune diseases, pregnancy or lactation. Diagnoses relied on clinical symptoms, serum thyroxine and TRAb, thyroid ultrasound and orbital computed tomography. Ficoll-Paque density gradient centrifugation was used to isolate PBMCs from around 10 ml of fresh peripheral blood. Trizol reagent was used to extract total RNA, and RNA quality was then checked on an Agilent 2100 Bioanalyzer.

This receptor was identified in a woman in her twenties or thirties with Graves' hyperthyroidism. The sequenced sample was blood. Here the chain combines TRBV27 and TRBJ2-1, with the D call perhaps TRBD1 or TRBD2, as 7 bases match in each case. DNA sequence: TGTGCCAGCAGTCCTCAGGGGGGGCCCTACAATGAGCAGTTCTTC. It specifies CASSPQGGPYNEQFF.